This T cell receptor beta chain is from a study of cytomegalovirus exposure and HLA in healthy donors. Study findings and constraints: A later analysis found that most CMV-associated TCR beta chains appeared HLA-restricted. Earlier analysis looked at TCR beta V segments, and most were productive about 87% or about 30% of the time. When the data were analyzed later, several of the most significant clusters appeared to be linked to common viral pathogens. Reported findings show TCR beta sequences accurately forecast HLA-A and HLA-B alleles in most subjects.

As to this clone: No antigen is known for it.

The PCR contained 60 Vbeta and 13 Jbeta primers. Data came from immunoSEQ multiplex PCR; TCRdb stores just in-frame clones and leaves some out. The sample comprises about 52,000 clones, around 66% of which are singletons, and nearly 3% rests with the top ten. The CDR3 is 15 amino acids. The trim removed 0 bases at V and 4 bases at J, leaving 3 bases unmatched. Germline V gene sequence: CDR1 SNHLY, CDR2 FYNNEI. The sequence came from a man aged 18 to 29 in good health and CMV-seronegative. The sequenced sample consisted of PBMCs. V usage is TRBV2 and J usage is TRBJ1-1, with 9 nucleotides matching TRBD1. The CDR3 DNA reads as TGTGCCAGCAGTGAAGCGACAGGGGGAGGCACTGAAGCTTTCTTT. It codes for CASSEATGGGTEAFF.